The clone carrying this TCR beta chain came up many times. Its cognate antigen is unknown. Then a second PCR, running roughly 6 to 11 cycles, was carried out with a sample-barcoded 5' primer and a J-beta primer mix. Via MiXCR, TCRdb re-called the 5' RACE reads, giving one row per CDR3 protein. The sample carries 650,000 to 1,000,000 distinct CDR3 sequences, roughly 35% recorded once. The data are from a study of blood T cells in healthy people across ages. About the research overall: Researchers report that template switching captured about one barcoded beta molecule per two T cells. Points from the study as a whole: There were more naive CD4+ cells and higher diversity in long-lived donors than in aged donors. Underestimates were what the diversity estimates from one million T cells were considered to be.

Healthy Caucasian individuals from Russia aged about 6 to 90 were enrolled as donors. This TCR came from a man aged 18 to 29 in good health. Material: blood.

The CDR3: CSAPDRAGPDTQYF. The CDR3 coding sequence is TGCAGTGCTCCGGACAGGGCAGGCCCAGATACGCAGTATTTT. The gene calls are TRBV20-1 and TRBJ2-3; 8 bases fit TRBD1. The germline V gene encodes CDR1 DFQATT and CDR2 SNEGSKA (reference sequence). CDR3 length equals 14 residues. The trim removed 5 bases at V and 4 bases at J, leaving 8 bases unmatched.